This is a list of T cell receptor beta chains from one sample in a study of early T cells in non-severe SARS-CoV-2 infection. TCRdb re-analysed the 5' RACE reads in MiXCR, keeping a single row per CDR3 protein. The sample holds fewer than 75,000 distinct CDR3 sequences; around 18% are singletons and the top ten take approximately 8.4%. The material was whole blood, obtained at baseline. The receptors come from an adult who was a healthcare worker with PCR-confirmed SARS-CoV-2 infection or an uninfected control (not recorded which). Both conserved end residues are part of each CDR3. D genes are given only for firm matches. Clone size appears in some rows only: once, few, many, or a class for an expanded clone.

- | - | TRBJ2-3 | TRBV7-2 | TGTGCCAGCAGCTTAAGAGGCCGGGAGAGGGTGTCAGATACGCAGTATTTT | CASSLRGRERVSDTQYF
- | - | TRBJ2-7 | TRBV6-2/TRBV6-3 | TGTGCCAGCAGTTACACCGGGACGGCCTCCTACGAGCAGTACTTC | CASSYTGTASYEQYF
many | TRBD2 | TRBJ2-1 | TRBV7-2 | TGTGCCAGCAGCTTAGAGTCCGGACTAGCGGGGGGGTTAGTAAATGAGCAGTTCTTC | CASSLESGLAGGLVNEQFF
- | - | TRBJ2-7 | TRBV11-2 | TGTGCCAGCAGCTTATCAGACTCAACCTACGAGCAGTACTTC | CASSLSDSTYEQYF
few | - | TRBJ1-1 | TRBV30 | TGTGCCTCCTCGGCCGGGGCGGCGAACACTGAAGCTTTCTTT | CASSAGAANTEAFF
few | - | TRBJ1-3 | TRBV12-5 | TGTGCTAGTGGGCAGATCTCTGGAAACACCATATATTTT | CASGQISGNTIYF
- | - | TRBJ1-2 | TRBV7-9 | TGTGCCAGCAGGGCAGGGAATTATGGCTACACCTTC | CASRAGNYGYTF
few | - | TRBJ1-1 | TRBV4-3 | TGCGCCAGCAGCCTAGGGGTTAGAACCACTGAAGCTTTCTTT | CASSLGVRTTEAFF
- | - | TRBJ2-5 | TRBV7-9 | TGTGCCAGCAGCTCAGGGGACGTATTTCAAGAGACCCAGTACTTC | CASSSGDVFQETQYF
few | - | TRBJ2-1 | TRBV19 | TGTGCCAGTAGGGGCGGAAATGGTGGCGAGCAGTTCTTC | CASRGGNGGEQFF
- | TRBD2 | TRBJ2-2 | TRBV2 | TGTGCCAGCATAGGCGGGGGAAACACCGGGGAGCTGTTTTTT | CASIGGGNTGELFF
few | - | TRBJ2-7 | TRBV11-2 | TGTGCCAGCAGCTTATCCGCCGAAAAGGGAACCTACGAGCAGTACTTC | CASSLSAEKGTYEQYF
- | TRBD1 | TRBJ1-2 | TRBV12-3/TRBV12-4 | TGTGCCAGCAGTACTAGACAGGGCAACTATGGCTACACCTTC | CASSTRQGNYGYTF
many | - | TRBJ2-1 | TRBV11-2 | TGTGCCAGCAGCTTAGTTAGCGGATCATACAATGAGCAGTTCTTC | CASSLVSGSYNEQFF
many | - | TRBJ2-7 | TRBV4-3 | TGCGCCAGCAGCCAAGATATTGGTACCGACGAGCAGTACTTC | CASSQDIGTDEQYF
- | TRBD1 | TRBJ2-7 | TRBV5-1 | TGCGCCAGCAGCACGGGACAGGCGGTCTACGAGCAGTACTTC | CASSTGQAVYEQYF
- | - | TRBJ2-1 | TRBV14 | TGTGCCAGCAGCCAGGCACAGGTCTCCTACAATGAGCAGTTCTTC | CASSQAQVSYNEQFF
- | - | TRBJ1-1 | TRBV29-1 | TGCAGCGCCGATCAGAACACTGAAGCTTTCTTT | CSADQNTEAFF
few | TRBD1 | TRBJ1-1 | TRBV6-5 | TGTGCCAGCAGTTTCCTTTCGACAGGGCGGAACACTGAAGCTTTCTTT | CASSFLSTGRNTEAFF
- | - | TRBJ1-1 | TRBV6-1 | TGTGCCAGCAGTGAAGGTTTGAGAGGGAACACTGAAGCTTTCTTT | CASSEGLRGNTEAFF
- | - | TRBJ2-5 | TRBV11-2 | TGTGCCAGCAGCCTCTCCCTTTCGGAGACCCAGTACTTC | CASSLSLSETQYF
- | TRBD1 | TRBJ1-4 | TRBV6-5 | TGTGCCAGCAGCCATCGGACAGGGACTAATGAAAAACTGTTTTTT | CASSHRTGTNEKLFF
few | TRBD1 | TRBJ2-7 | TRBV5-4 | TGTGCCAGCAGCATCGACAGGGGGTCCCTTTACGAGCAGTACTTC | CASSIDRGSLYEQYF
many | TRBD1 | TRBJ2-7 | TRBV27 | TGTGCCAGCAGTCCCTACCCGGACAGGACATCCATGTACGAGCAGTACTTC | CASSPYPDRTSMYEQYF
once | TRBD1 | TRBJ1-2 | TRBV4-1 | TGCGCCAGCAGCCGAGAACAGGGGGATAACTATGGCTACACCTTC | CASSREQGDNYGYTF
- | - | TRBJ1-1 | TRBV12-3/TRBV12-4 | TGTGCCAGCAGTCCGCCTCGGGGGGTGAACACTGAAGCTTTCTTT | CASSPPRGVNTEAFF
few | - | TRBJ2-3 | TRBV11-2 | TGTGCCAGCAGCCAAACAGGCGACGGGACGCAGTATTTT | CASSQTGDGTQYF
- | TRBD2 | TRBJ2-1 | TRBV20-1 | TGCAGTGCTTACAGCGGGAGGGCCAGCTACAATGAGCAGTTCTTC | CSAYSGRASYNEQFF
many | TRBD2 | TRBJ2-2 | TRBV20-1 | TGCAGTGCTAGAGAGGGACTAGCGGGAGACACCGGGGAGCTGTTTTTT | CSAREGLAGDTGELFF
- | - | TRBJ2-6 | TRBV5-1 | TGCGCCAGCAGCTTGGAGGCTGGGGCCAACGTCCTGACTTTC | CASSLEAGANVLTF
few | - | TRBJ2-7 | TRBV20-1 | TGCAGTGCTAGAGGGGGACTCACTTACGAGCAGTACTTC | CSARGGLTYEQYF
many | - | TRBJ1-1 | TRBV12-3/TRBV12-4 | TGTGCCAGCAGTGGATCCCAGGTTTTGGTAAACACTGAAGCTTTCTTT | CASSGSQVLVNTEAFF
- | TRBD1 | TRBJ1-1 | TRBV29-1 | TGCAGCGTTACTACCGGGGGACAGGTCATGAACACTGAAGCTTTCTTT | CSVTTGGQVMNTEAFF
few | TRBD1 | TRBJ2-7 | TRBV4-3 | TGCGCCAGCAGCCAAGACAGACAGGGGGCCTACGAGCAGTACTTC | CASSQDRQGAYEQYF
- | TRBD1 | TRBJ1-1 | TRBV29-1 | TGCAGCGCAGCAGGGACAGGAGACACTGAAGCTTTCTTT | CSAAGTGDTEAFF
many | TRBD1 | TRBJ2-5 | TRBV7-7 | TGTGCCAGCAGCGTAGGGACAGGGGACGCGGAGACCCAGTACTTC | CASSVGTGDAETQYF
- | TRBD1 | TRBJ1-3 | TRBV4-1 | TGCGCCAGCAGCCGAGGACAGGGACCGATCTCTGGAAACACCATATATTTT | CASSRGQGPISGNTIYF
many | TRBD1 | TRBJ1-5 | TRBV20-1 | TGCAGTGCGTCCCGCGGGACAGGGGGCGGGACTCAGCCCCAGCATTTT | CSASRGTGGGTQPQHF
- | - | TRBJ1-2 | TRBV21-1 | TGTGCCAGCAGCAAAACAGCCTATTTTAACTATGGCTACACCTTC | CASSKTAYFNYGYTF
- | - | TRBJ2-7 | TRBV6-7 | TGTGCCAGCAGTTACTCGTACATCTTATCCTACGAGCAGTACTTC | CASSYSYILSYEQYF